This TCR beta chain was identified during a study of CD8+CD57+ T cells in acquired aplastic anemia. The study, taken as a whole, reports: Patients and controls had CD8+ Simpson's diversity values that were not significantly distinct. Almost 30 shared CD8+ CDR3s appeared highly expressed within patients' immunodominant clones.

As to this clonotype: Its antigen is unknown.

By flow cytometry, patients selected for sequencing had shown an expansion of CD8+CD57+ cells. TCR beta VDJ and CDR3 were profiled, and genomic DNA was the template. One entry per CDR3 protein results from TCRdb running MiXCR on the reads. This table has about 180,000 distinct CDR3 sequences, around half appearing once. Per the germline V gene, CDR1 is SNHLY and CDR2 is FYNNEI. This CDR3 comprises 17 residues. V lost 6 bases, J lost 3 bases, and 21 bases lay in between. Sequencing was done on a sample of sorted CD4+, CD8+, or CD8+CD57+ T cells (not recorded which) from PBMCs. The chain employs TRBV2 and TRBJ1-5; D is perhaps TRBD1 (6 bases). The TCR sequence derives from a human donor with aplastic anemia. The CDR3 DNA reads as TGTGCCAGCAGCTTAGCGTCCAGCAGGGGACCCAATCAGCCCCAGCATTTT. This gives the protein CASSLASSRGPNQPQHF.